What follows is one T cell receptor (beta chain) and its context. Clones were sequenced by immunoSEQ multiplex PCR, and TCRdb holds only the in-frame ones, with some missing. This table has 30,000 to 35,000 clones, more than 85% appearing once. This specimen belongs to a study of OX40 agonist ivuxolimab in advanced cancers. V lost 10 bases and J lost 4, with 7 bases in between. The CDR3 length is 10 residues. Germline CDR1 is MNHEY and CDR2 is SVGAGI. Material: CD4+ or CD8+ T cells sorted from blood, obtained in a trial of the OX40 agonist ivuxolimab. The V call is TRBV6-5, the J call TRBJ2-5, with D possibly matching TRBD1 (6 bases). This sequence was found in an adult with an advanced solid tumor such as melanoma, head and neck, liver or kidney cancer. The CDR3 here is CATRGETQYF. DNA for the CDR3: TGTGCCACCAGGGGAGAGACCCAGTACTTC.